The rows below give T cell receptor beta chains drawn from one sample of a study of shared clonotypes between healthy human individuals. Libraries were prepared by immunoSEQ multiplex PCR; TCRdb keeps only in-frame clonotypes and omits some of them. The data show 500,000 to 650,000 clones, with about 80% seen just once and 12% held by the top ten. The sequenced material came from PBMCs. The receptors come from a middle-aged woman in good health. Some clones in this sample may be carry-over from other donors' samples. CDR3s leave out the opening cysteine and the closing phenylalanine or tryptophan.

V gene: TRBV6-1; J gene: TRBJ1-1; CDR3 protein: ASSERGGTEAF
V gene: TRBV2; J gene: TRBJ2-7; CDR3 protein: ASSMLYEQY
V gene: TRBV27; J gene: TRBJ1-1; CDR3 protein: ASSLAALTGQGNTEAF
V gene: TRBV4-2; J gene: TRBJ2-7; CDR3 protein: ASSQIPRAGPFHEQY
V gene: TRBV28; J gene: TRBJ2-1; CDR3 protein: ASMGSGTSGRREQF
V gene: TRBV4-1; J gene: TRBJ2-5; CDR3 protein: ASSQLGLAWQETQY
V gene: TRBV19; J gene: TRBJ1-1; CDR3 protein: ASSVRGFAENTEAF
V gene: TRBV2; J gene: TRBJ2-1; CDR3 protein: ASRGLAGSYNEQF
V gene: TRBV7-8; J gene: TRBJ2-7; CDR3 protein: ASSLVGTVTYEQY
V gene: TRBV11-2; J gene: TRBJ2-7; CDR3 protein: ASGTGQGLYEQY
V gene: TRBV6-6; J gene: TRBJ2-3; CDR3 protein: ASSLGLDTQY
V gene: TRBV11-2; J gene: TRBJ2-2; CDR3 protein: ASSLSLTNTGELF
V gene: TRBV7-8; J gene: TRBJ2-2; CDR3 protein: ASSLSRFRGLAGVGSTGELF
V gene: TRBV19; J gene: TRBJ2-4; CDR3 protein: ASSIPTIAKNIQY
V gene: TRBV28; J gene: TRBJ1-5; CDR3 protein: ASKDSNQPQH
V gene: TRBV7-2; J gene: TRBJ2-6; CDR3 protein: ASSTDSSGANVLT
V gene: TRBV28; J gene: TRBJ2-7; CDR3 protein: ASKTVYEQY
V gene: TRBV7-9; J gene: TRBJ2-1; CDR3 protein: ASSPVGSGYNEQF
V gene: TRBV6-1; J gene: TRBJ1-4; CDR3 protein: ASSERQGGEKLF
V gene: TRBV6-6; J gene: -; CDR3 protein: ASSLTGTEQY
V gene: TRBV6-7; J gene: TRBJ1-4; CDR3 protein: ASSYFSTNEKLF
V gene: TRBV15; J gene: TRBJ2-1; CDR3 protein: ATSSRGELNRGHEQF
V gene: TRBV28; J gene: TRBJ1-4; CDR3 protein: ASSMGVTNEKLF
V gene: TRBV6-1; J gene: TRBJ1-1; CDR3 protein: ASWYSMNTEAF
V gene: TRBV6-1; J gene: TRBJ1-3; CDR3 protein: ASSGTGSSGNTIY
V gene: TRBV7-3; J gene: TRBJ2-5; CDR3 protein: ASSLSRGETQY
V gene: TRBV18; J gene: TRBJ1-2; CDR3 protein: ASSPQVSDTNYGYT
V gene: TRBV4-2; J gene: TRBJ2-5; CDR3 protein: ASSQGTSPLGQETQY
V gene: TRBV7-3; J gene: TRBJ2-1; CDR3 protein: ASSKGASGSVFEQF
V gene: TRBV5-1; J gene: TRBJ2-7; CDR3 protein: ASSLKFDTYEQY
V gene: TRBV19; J gene: TRBJ2-1; CDR3 protein: ASSIPGYGEQF
V gene: TRBV10-3; J gene: TRBJ1-5; CDR3 protein: AISGGNQPQH
V gene: TRBV27; J gene: TRBJ2-3; CDR3 protein: ASSYRDRDADTQY
V gene: TRBV7-3; J gene: TRBJ1-1; CDR3 protein: ASSLTPGMNTEAF
V gene: TRBV4-1; J gene: TRBJ1-1; CDR3 protein: ASSPRDRARNTEAF
V gene: TRBV7-3; J gene: TRBJ2-7; CDR3 protein: ASSLRIGPYEQY
V gene: TRBV5-1; J gene: TRBJ2-4; CDR3 protein: ASSQGDRNIQY
V gene: TRBV5-5; J gene: TRBJ2-2; CDR3 protein: ASSLTPRGDTGELF
V gene: TRBV28; J gene: TRBJ1-1; CDR3 protein: ASSLVSRLLAEAF